This T cell receptor beta chain was profiled in a study of T cells of healthy individuals. This clonotype was observed a few times. The CDR3 is made up of 15 amino acids. CDR1 is KGHSH, CDR2 LQKENI, per germline. V lost 3 bases, J lost 0 bases, and 11 bases lay in between. TCRdb ran MiXCR on the 5' RACE reads and lists one entry per CDR3 protein. The top ten clones hold 7.5% of a sample with 75,000 to 95,000 distinct CDR3 sequences, roughly 5.1% of them seen once. The TCR sequence derives from a female donor in good health. The chain couples TRBV18 to TRBJ1-1; D ambiguous. Here the CDR3 DNA reads TGTGCCAGCTCACCGATAGCCGACATGAACACTGAAGCTTTCTTT. Translating gives CASSPIADMNTEAFF.